The present T cell receptor (beta chain) was sequenced within a study of human T cells and chemical hapten exposure. Study findings and constraints: A positive correlation with patch test score was shown by PT1 expanded TCR counts. The number of TCRs over 1 in 1000 frequency stayed unchanged after DPC.

The CDR3 totals 14 residues. Trimming pared 3 bases from V and 2 bases from J, leaving 10 bases between. Germline-derived CDR1 and CDR2 are SEHNR and FQNEAQ (reference sequence). This clonotype was seen repeatedly, ten times or more. The target antigen is unknown. MiXCR was run by TCRdb on the RACE reads, yielding one entry per CDR3 protein. The sample holds about 80,000 distinct CDR3 sequences, around 15% seen once. Time point specified: pre-sensitization, week 0. The treatment was: therapeutic diphenylcyclopropenone sensitization with weekly scalp DPC. Those who donated were patients with alopecia, 18 to 70 years of age, and suitable for DPC.

The material sequenced was whole blood, taken in connection with sensitization to the hapten diphenylcyclopropenone (DPC). The sequence was obtained from a woman aged 50 to 65 with alopecia areata. Some clones in this sample may be carry-over from other donors' samples. The V and J genes are TRBV7-9 and TRBJ2-5; D may match TRBD1 or TRBD2 (6 bases each). The CDR3 nucleotides are TGTGCCAGCAGCTTGGAGGGGGATCAAGAGACCCAGTACTTC. The encoded protein is CASSLEGDQETQYF.